This T cell receptor beta chain came from a study of blood T cells in healthy people across ages. Study findings and constraints: The unknown donor CMV status may have confounded expanded clonotype changes. Aged donors had fewer naive CD4+ cells and lower diversity than long-lived donors. Investigators viewed diversity estimates from one million T cells as underestimates, the study reported.

Then a second PCR, running roughly 7 to 11 cycles, was carried out with a sample-barcoded 5' primer and a J-beta primer mix. TCRdb independently ran MiXCR on the 5' RACE reads; one entry per CDR3 protein. The table has roughly 800,000 distinct CDR3 sequences, 53% seen once. As for this clonotype: What it binds is unknown.

Germline assignment: CDR1 WSHSY and CDR2 SAAADI. CDR3 size: 15 residues. Unmatched junction bases numbered 10, after V lost 4 bases and J lost 6 bases. The specimen sequenced was blood. This TCR derives from a man older than 75 in good health. The gene calls are TRBV10-2 and TRBJ2-7; TRBD1 aligns across 9 bases. The CDR3, as DNA: TGCGCCAGCAGTGCCGGGACAGGGAGGTTGGGCGAGCAGTACTTC. Its protein is CASSAGTGRLGEQYF.